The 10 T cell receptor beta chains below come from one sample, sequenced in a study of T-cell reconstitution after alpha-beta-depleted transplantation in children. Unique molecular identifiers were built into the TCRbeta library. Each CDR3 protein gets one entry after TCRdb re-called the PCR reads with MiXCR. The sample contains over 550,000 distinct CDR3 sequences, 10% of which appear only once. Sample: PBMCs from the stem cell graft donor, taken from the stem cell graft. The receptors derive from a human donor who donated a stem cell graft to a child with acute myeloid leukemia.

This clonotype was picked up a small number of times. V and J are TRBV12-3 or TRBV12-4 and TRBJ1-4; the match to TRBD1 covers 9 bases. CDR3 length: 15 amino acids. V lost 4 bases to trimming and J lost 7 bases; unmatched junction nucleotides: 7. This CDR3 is CASSSAGTGSEKLFF. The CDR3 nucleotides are TGTGCCAGCAGTTCCGCCGGGACAGGGAGTGAAAAACTGTTTTTT.

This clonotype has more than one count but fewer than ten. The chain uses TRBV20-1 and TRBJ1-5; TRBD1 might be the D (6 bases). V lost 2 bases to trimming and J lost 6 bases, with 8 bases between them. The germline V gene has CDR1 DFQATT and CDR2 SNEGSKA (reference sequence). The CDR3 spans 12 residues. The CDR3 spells CSARWGPQPQHF. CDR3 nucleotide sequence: TGCAGTGCTAGATGGGGGCCTCAGCCCCAGCATTTT.

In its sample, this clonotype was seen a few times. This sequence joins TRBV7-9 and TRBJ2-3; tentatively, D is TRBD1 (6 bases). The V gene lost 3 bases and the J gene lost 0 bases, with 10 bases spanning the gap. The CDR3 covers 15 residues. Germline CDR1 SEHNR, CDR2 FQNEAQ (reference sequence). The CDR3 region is CASSFRGDSTDTQYF. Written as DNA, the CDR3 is TGTGCCAGCAGCTTCAGGGGAGACAGCACAGATACGCAGTATTTT.

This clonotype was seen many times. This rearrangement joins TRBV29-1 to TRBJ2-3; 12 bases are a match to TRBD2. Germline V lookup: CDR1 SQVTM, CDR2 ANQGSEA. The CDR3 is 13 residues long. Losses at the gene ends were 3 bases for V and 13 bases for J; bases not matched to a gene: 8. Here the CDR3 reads CSVDNGLAGTEYF. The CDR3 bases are TGCAGCGTTGATAATGGACTAGCGGGGACCGAGTATTTT.

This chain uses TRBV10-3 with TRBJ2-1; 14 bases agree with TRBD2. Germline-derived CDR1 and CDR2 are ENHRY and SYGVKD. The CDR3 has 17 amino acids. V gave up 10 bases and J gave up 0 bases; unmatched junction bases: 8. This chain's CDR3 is CATRRLAGGGSYNEQFF. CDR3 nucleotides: TGTGCCACGAGGCGACTAGCGGGAGGGGGCTCCTACAATGAGCAGTTCTTC.

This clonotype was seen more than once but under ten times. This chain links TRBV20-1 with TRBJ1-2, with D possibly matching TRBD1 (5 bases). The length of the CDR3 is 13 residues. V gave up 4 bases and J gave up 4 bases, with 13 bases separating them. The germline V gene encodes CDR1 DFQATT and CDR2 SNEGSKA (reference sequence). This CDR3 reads CSAISGGTYGYTF. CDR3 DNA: TGCAGTGCTATCTCGGGGGGGACCTATGGCTACACCTTC.

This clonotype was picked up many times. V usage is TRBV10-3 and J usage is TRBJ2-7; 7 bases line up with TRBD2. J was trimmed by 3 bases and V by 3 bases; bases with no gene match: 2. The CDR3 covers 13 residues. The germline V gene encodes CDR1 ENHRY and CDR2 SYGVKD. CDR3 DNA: TGTGCCATCAGTGAAGTAGCGGGCTACGAGCAGTACTTC. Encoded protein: CAISEVAGYEQYF.

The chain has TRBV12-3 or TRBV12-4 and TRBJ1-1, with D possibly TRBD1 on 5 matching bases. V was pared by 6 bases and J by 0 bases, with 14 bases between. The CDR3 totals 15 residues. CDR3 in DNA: TGTGCCAGCAGCTCAGCCGGGACGCTGAACACTGAAGCTTTCTTT. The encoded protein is CASSSAGTLNTEAFF.

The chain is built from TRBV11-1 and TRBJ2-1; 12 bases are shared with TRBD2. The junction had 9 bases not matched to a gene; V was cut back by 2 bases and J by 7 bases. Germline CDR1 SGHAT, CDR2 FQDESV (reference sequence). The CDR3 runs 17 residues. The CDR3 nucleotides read TGTGCCAGCAGCTTACGCCTAGCGGGAGGGCCGGTGAATGAGCAGTTCTTC. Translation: CASSLRLAGGPVNEQFF. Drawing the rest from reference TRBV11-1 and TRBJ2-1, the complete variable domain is EAEVAQSPRYKITEKSQAVAFWCDPISGHATLYWYRQILGQGPELLVQFQDESVVDDSQLPKDRFSAERLKGVDSTLKIQPAELGDSAMYLCASSLRLAGGPVNEQFFGPGTRLTVL.

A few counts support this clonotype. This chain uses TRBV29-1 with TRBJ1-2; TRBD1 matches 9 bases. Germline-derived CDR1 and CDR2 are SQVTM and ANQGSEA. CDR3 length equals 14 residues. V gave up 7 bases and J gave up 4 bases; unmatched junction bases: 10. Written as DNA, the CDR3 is TGCAGCGCTACGAGGGGACAGGGAATCTATGGCTACACCTTC. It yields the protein CSATRGQGIYGYTF. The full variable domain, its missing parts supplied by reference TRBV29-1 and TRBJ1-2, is SAVISQKPSRDICQRGTSLTIQCQVDSQVTMMFWYRQQPGQSLTLIATANQGSEATYESGFVIDKFPISRPNLTFSTLTVSNMSPEDSSIYLCSATRGQGIYGYTFGSGTRLTVV.